A selection of T cell receptor beta chains follows, all from one sample in a study of metastatic and nonmetastatic thyroid tumors. TCRdb re-called clones from the PCR reads using MiXCR. The table shows 25,000 to 30,000 clones, with around 17% occurring only once. Sequencing input: blood. Receptors originate from a female donor with papillary thyroid cancer or a benign thyroid nodule (not recorded which). Some clones in this sample may be carry-over from other donors' samples. Each CDR3 is given with its conserved first and last residue. Fields, in order: V gene, J gene, clone size, D gene, CDR3 protein, CDR3 DNA. D genes are given only for firm matches. Size is omitted from some rows. Given values are once, few, many or a class for expanded clones.

TRBV20-1	TRBJ2-7	medium-sized	TRBD2	CSARDLTGTSGSYEQYF	TGCAGTGCTAGAGACCTCACTGGGACTAGCGGCTCCTACGAGCAGTACTTC
TRBV5-1	TRBJ2-5	many	-	CASSEKSPAETQYF	TGCGCCAGCAGCGAGAAAAGTCCGGCGGAGACCCAGTACTTC
TRBV7-9	TRBJ1-2	many	TRBD1	CASSLGAGGDYGYTF	TGTGCCAGCAGCTTAGGTGCAGGGGGAGACTATGGCTACACCTTC
TRBV19	TRBJ2-5	many	TRBD1	CASRTGGETQYF	TGTGCCAGTCGGACAGGGGGAGAGACCCAGTACTTC
TRBV9	TRBJ2-1	many	TRBD2	CASSGGTSYNEQFF	TGTGCCAGCAGCGGCGGGACTAGCTACAATGAGCAGTTCTTC
TRBV18	TRBJ1-1	many	TRBD1	CASSPVEGQEAFF	TGTGCCAGCTCACCAGTTGAGGGACAGGAAGCTTTCTTT
TRBV7-9	TRBJ1-6	medium-sized	-	CASKQERSPLHF	TGTGCCAGCAAGCAGGAGCGCTCACCCCTCCACTTT
TRBV20-1	TRBJ2-1	medium-sized	TRBD2	CSASGRARNEQFF	TGCAGTGCTAGCGGGAGGGCCCGTAATGAGCAGTTCTTC
TRBV6-1	TRBJ1-3	medium-sized	-	CASSEMKGSSGNTIYF	TGTGCCAGCAGTGAAATGAAGGGAAGCTCTGGAAACACCATATATTTT
TRBV28	TRBJ2-3	many	TRBD2	CASSYLSGRAGTDTQYF	TGTGCCAGCAGTTACCTAAGCGGGAGGGCCGGCACAGATACGCAGTATTTT
TRBV14	TRBJ2-7	many	-	CASSQYSYEQYF	TGTGCCAGCAGCCAATACTCCTACGAGCAGTACTTC
TRBV10-3	TRBJ2-3	many	-	CAISATSSGLTDTQYF	TGTGCCATCAGTGCGACATCCTCGGGCCTCACAGATACGCAGTATTTT
TRBV18	TRBJ2-3	many	-	CASSRSSTDTQYF	TGTGCCAGCTCACGGTCGAGCACAGATACGCAGTATTTT
TRBV27	TRBJ2-3	many	-	CASSLSRFNTQYF	TGTGCCAGCAGTTTATCCCGCTTCAATACGCAGTATTTT
TRBV7-2	TRBJ2-3	medium-sized	TRBD2	CASSFSGRAPDTQYF	TGTGCCAGCAGCTTTAGCGGGAGGGCCCCAGATACGCAGTATTTT
TRBV18	TRBJ2-5	many	TRBD2	CASSNWTSGSQETQYF	TGTGCCAGCTCAAACTGGACTAGCGGGAGCCAAGAGACCCAGTACTTC
TRBV7-8	TRBJ2-1	many	TRBD2	CASSLGAGAGNEQFF	TGTGCCAGCAGCTTGGGTGCGGGAGCGGGGAATGAGCAGTTCTTC
TRBV28	TRBJ1-1	many	TRBD1	CASSFPLTGGNTEAFF	TGTGCCAGCAGTTTCCCGCTGACAGGGGGGAACACTGAAGCTTTCTTT
TRBV20-1	TRBJ1-5	medium-sized	TRBD1	CSARDPTGLSNQPQHF	TGCAGTGCTAGAGATCCGACAGGGTTGAGCAATCAGCCCCAGCATTTT
TRBV4-1	TRBJ2-2	medium-sized	-	CASSNRLQNTGELFF	TGCGCCAGTTCTAACAGGTTGCAGAACACCGGGGAGCTGTTTTTT
TRBV5-4	TRBJ1-1	-	TRBD1	CASSLARTGMPPNTEAFF	TGTGCCAGCAGCTTGGCACGGACAGGGATGCCTCCGAACACTGAAGCTTTCTTT
TRBV11-2	TRBJ2-2	-	-	CASIPTTGELFF	TGTGCCAGCATCCCTACCACCGGGGAGCTGTTTTTT
TRBV2	TRBJ2-3	many	TRBD2	CASSGLAGVVGTQYF	TGTGCCAGCAGTGGGCTAGCGGGAGTAGTTGGTACGCAGTATTTT
TRBV19	TRBJ2-3	many	TRBD1	CASSIGTGGADTQYF	TGTGCCAGTAGTATAGGGACAGGGGGCGCAGATACGCAGTATTTT
TRBV5-5	TRBJ2-1	-	TRBD2	CASSKEPRLSGRAIEQFF	TGTGCCAGCAGCAAAGAGCCACGTTTAAGCGGGAGGGCGATTGAGCAGTTCTTC
TRBV20-1	TRBJ2-2	-	-	CSARPPAGRDTGELFF	TGCAGTGCTAGGCCCCCGGCGGGGCGAGACACCGGGGAGCTGTTTTTT
TRBV20-1	TRBJ1-2	-	-	CSARDIGSRSGYTF	TGCAGTGCTAGAGATATAGGGAGCCGGAGCGGCTACACCTTC
TRBV11-2	TRBJ2-1	many	-	CASSSGVEYNEQFF	TGTGCCAGCAGCTCCGGAGTGGAATACAATGAGCAGTTCTTC
TRBV5-4	TRBJ2-7	many	TRBD1	CASSRGTVPYEQYF	TGTGCCAGCAGCCGAGGGACAGTGCCCTACGAGCAGTACTTC
TRBV6-1	TRBJ1-1	-	-	CASRLGPGMNTEAFF	TGTGCCAGCCGCCTAGGCCCCGGGATGAACACTGAAGCTTTCTTT
TRBV5-4	TRBJ2-5	-	TRBD2	CASSPGLAGVETQYF	TGTGCCAGCAGCCCGGGACTAGCGGGAGTAGAGACCCAGTACTTC
TRBV6-5	TRBJ2-2	few	-	CASSYGTGDLFF	TGTGCCAGCAGTTACGGGACCGGGGATCTTTTTTTT
TRBV12-3/TRBV12-4	TRBJ1-6	-	TRBD1	CASITGGSPLHF	TGTGCCAGCATTACAGGGGGCTCACCCCTCCACTTT
TRBV28	TRBJ2-7	medium-sized	-	CATRLDLSYEQYF	TGTGCCACCCGACTAGACCTCTCCTACGAGCAGTACTTC
TRBV19	TRBJ1-2	-	-	CSSETGRVYTF	TGTTCCAGCGAAACAGGGCGAGTCTACACCTTC
TRBV30	TRBJ2-7	-	-	CAWSPTSFEQYF	TGTGCCTGGAGTCCGACTAGTTTCGAGCAGTACTTC
TRBV14	TRBJ2-7	-	-	CASSQGYEQYF	TGTGCCAGCAGCCAAGGGTACGAGCAGTACTTC
TRBV24-1	TRBJ1-5	few	-	CATSDSRAINQPQHF	TGCGCCACGAGTGATTCCCGGGCCATCAATCAGCCCCAGCATTTT
TRBV14	TRBJ2-5	many	TRBD1	CASSQGQWETQYF	TGTGCCAGCAGCCAGGGACAGTGGGAGACCCAGTACTTC
TRBV30	TRBJ2-7	many	TRBD1	CAWNPDRVVFHEQYF	TGTGCCTGGAACCCCGACAGGGTAGTTTTCCACGAGCAGTACTTC
TRBV3-1	TRBJ2-3	many	-	CASSQEEGTDTQYF	TGTGCCAGCAGCCAAGAGGAGGGGACAGATACGCAGTATTTT
TRBV5-5	TRBJ1-2	-	-	CASSPALEGHYGYTF	TGTGCCAGCAGCCCTGCCCTGGAAGGGCACTATGGCTACACCTTC
TRBV6-1	TRBJ2-7	-	TRBD2	CASSSGTSGGRYEQYF	TGTGCCAGCAGCTCCGGGACTAGCGGGGGGCGGTACGAGCAGTACTTC
TRBV5-1	TRBJ2-7	-	-	CASSFEAVLISEQYF	TGCGCCAGCAGCTTCGAGGCTGTCCTGATTAGCGAGCAGTACTTC
TRBV12-3/TRBV12-4	TRBJ1-2	few	-	CASRSDRNYGYTF	TGTGCCAGCAGATCGGACAGAAACTATGGCTACACCTTC
TRBV6-1	TRBJ2-1	many	-	CASSRLVSREHNEQFF	TGTGCCAGCAGCCGGCTTGTGAGTCGGGAACACAATGAGCAGTTCTTC
TRBV27	TRBJ1-4	many	-	CASSLKGLTNEKLFF	TGTGCCAGCAGTTTAAAAGGGTTGACTAATGAAAAACTGTTTTTT
TRBV28	TRBJ2-7	-	TRBD2	CASSPNGGGGSSYEQYF	TGTGCCAGCAGTCCCAACGGGGGTGGCGGGAGTTCCTACGAGCAGTACTTC
TRBV19	TRBJ1-5	-	-	CASSIKGSGRSNQPQHF	TGTGCCAGTAGTATAAAGGGGTCCGGCCGGAGCAATCAGCCCCAGCATTTT
TRBV20-1	TRBJ2-2	medium-sized	TRBD2	CSARDLAGDTGELFF	TGCAGTGCTAGAGATCTTGCGGGAGACACCGGGGAGCTGTTTTTT
TRBV28	TRBJ1-3	many	-	CASLTDSGNTIYF	TGTGCCAGCCTGACAGACTCTGGAAACACCATATATTTT
TRBV6-1	TRBJ2-5	few	-	CASRQVDLEDTQYF	TGTGCCAGCAGGCAAGTAGATTTGGAGGATACCCAGTACTTC
TRBV5-8	TRBJ2-5	many	-	CASSLALGGRHF	TGTGCCAGCAGCTTGGCCCTGGGGGGTCGACACTTC
TRBV19	TRBJ2-2	many	TRBD2	CASSSGRAGTGELFF	TGTGCCAGTAGTAGCGGGAGGGCCGGGACCGGGGAGCTGTTTTTT
TRBV19	TRBJ1-2	many	-	CASSIRPGGHYGYTF	TGTGCCAGTAGTATCCGCCCCGGGGGTCACTATGGCTACACCTTC
TRBV20-1	TRBJ2-1	many	TRBD2	CSARGTSGDYNEQFF	TGCAGTGCTAGAGGGACTAGCGGGGATTACAATGAGCAGTTCTTC
TRBV28	TRBJ2-3	many	TRBD1	CASSSTGISTDTQYF	TGTGCCAGCAGTTCGACAGGGATAAGCACAGATACGCAGTATTTT
TRBV5-6	TRBJ2-1	-	TRBD1	CASSLGTGNNEQFF	TGTGCCAGCAGCTTGGGGACAGGCAACAATGAGCAGTTCTTC
TRBV7-9	TRBJ2-1	-	TRBD2	CASSPRLAGNEQFF	TGTGCCAGCAGCCCCCGACTAGCGGGAAATGAGCAGTTCTTC